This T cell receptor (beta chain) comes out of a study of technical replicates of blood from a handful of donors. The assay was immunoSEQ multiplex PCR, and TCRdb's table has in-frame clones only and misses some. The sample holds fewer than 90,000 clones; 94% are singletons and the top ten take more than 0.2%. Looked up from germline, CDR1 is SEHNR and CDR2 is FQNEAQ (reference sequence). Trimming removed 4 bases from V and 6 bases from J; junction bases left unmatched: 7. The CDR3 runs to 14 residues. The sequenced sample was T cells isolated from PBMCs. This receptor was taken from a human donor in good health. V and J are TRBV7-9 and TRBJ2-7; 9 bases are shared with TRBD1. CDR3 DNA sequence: TGTGCCAGCAGCTCCTTACAGGGGGCAGGCGAGCAGTACTTC. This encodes CASSSLQGAGEQYF.